This T cell receptor (beta chain) was identified during a study of blood T cell repertoires in COVID-19. Looking at the study overall: COVID-19 samples from acute and convalescent phases originated in the United States, Italy and Spain.

Losses at the gene ends were 0 bases for V and 7 bases for J; bases not matched to a gene: 7. The CDR3 spans 15 residues. Germline loops: CDR1 SGHRS, CDR2 YFSETQ. In the source study's methods: Nucleated cell number was recorded as an estimate derived from reference gene primer amplification. TCRdb's table, derived via immunoSEQ multiplex PCR, lists solely in-frame clones and lacks some. V and J calls and clone size are given by that table; D and trimming were obtained from the DNA. The sample consists of about 140,000 clones, roughly 80% of them appearing once. The sequenced sample consisted of peripheral blood. The chain joins TRBV5-1 to TRBJ1-2; TRBD1 aligns across 9 bases. The TCR sequence derives from a human donor in a cohort sampled during active COVID-19. CDR3 protein: CASSLEGQGSGGYTF. CDR3 nucleotide sequence: TGCGCCAGCAGCTTGGAGGGACAGGGTTCGGGTGGCTACACCTTC.